One T cell receptor (beta chain) is described in this entry. The sample belongs to a study of neoadjuvant anti-PD-1 for oral cavity cancer. Study summary: Nivolumab at 3 mg/kg was mostly given biweekly, three to four doses, pre-surgery.

The protocol was immunoSEQ multiplex PCR, while the TCRdb copy is restricted to in-frame clones and leaves out a portion. The data show over 30,000 clones, with approximately 80% seen just once and around 3.3% held by the top ten. Noted time point: after neoadjuvant nivolumab, at surgical resection. This CDR3 is built from 9 residues. Germline V gene sequence: CDR1 LNHDA, CDR2 SQIVND (reference sequence). V was shortened by 5 bases and J by 7 bases, with 0 bases between the two germline ends. The clonotype was recovered from a person between 35 and 79 years old with oral cavity squamous cell carcinoma. V usage is TRBV19 and J usage is TRBJ1-5; no definite D call. Specimen: PBMCs, collected after nivolumab (anti-PD-1) treatment. CDR3 sequence reads: CASSQPQHF. The CDR3 DNA reads as TGTGCCAGTAGTCAGCCCCAGCATTTT.